The 7 T cell receptor beta chains reported below all come from one sample, sequenced in a study of early T cells in non-severe SARS-CoV-2 infection. TCRdb re-derived calls from the 5' RACE reads in MiXCR, one entry per CDR3 protein. The sample lists about 83,000 distinct CDR3 sequences, about 12% occurring once. The sequenced material came from whole blood. The receptors originated from an adult who was a healthcare worker with PCR-confirmed SARS-CoV-2 infection or an uninfected control (not recorded which).

The chain joins TRBV6-2 or TRBV6-3 to TRBJ2-1; TRBD2 aligns across 14 bases. CDR1 and CDR2 from the germline V gene are MNHEY and SVGEGT. This CDR3 has 19 residues. Trimming cost V 2 bases and J 2 bases; bases outside gene matches: 8. The CDR3 protein is CASSYPGLAGDGAYNEQFF. CDR3 bases: TGTGCCAGCAGTTACCCGGGACTAGCGGGAGATGGGGCCTACAATGAGCAGTTCTTC.

The chain recombines TRBV12-3 or TRBV12-4 with TRBJ1-2, with D possibly TRBD1 on 5 matching bases. The length of the CDR3 is 18 residues. V lost 3 bases to trimming and J lost 2 bases, with 22 bases between them. The DNA of the CDR3 is TGTGCCAGCAGTTTGGGGGGGGTAAGGGCCGTCCGAAACTATGGCTACACCTTC. Protein sequence: CASSLGGVRAVRNYGYTF.

This clonotype was seen repeatedly, ten times or more. This chain uses TRBV10-2 with TRBJ1-1, with 7 bases that match TRBD1. The CDR3 is 16 amino acids. Trimming removed 5 bases from V and 5 bases from J; junction bases left unmatched: 14. Germline loops: CDR1 WSHSY, CDR2 SAAADI. CDR3 amino acids: CASSLQRTGRGTEAFF. The DNA for the CDR3 is TGCGCCAGCAGTCTTCAGCGGACAGGCCGAGGGACTGAAGCTTTCTTT.

The chain recombines TRBV29-1 with TRBJ2-2; D is ambiguous. The ends were cut back, 7 bases at V and 7 bases at J, with 13 bases in the middle. CDR1 SQVTM and CDR2 ANQGSEA come from the germline V gene. The CDR3 contains 12 residues. CDR3 nucleotide sequence: TGCAGCGCCGCCCCGACTGGCGGGGAGCTGTTTTTT. This encodes CSAAPTGGELFF.

This clonotype was seen many times. The chain recombines TRBV7-3 with TRBJ2-3, with a tentative D call TRBD2 (5 bases). The V gene's germline CDR1 is SGHTA and CDR2 FQGTGA. The CDR3 loop spans 15 amino acids. Trimming cost V 5 bases and J 3 bases, with 15 bases left between them. In DNA, the CDR3 is TGTGCCAGCAGCCACGGGGTCTCGAATACAGATACGCAGTATTTT. Its protein is CASSHGVSNTDTQYF.

V is TRBV7-2 and J is TRBJ2-3; possible D gene TRBD2, 6 bases. Germline CDR1 is SGHTA and CDR2 is FQGNSA. The CDR3 runs 13 residues. V lost 5 bases and J 10 bases, leaving 16 bases between the germline ends. The CDR3 protein is CASSKSDYRSQYF. The CDR3 DNA sequence: TGTGCCAGCAGCAAGTCGGACTATCGGTCGCAGTATTTT.

This clonotype was detected many times. J is TRBJ2-7 and V is TRBV20-1; TRBD2 is a possible D gene (5 bases). Trimming took 5 bases from V and 3 from J, leaving 17 bases between them. The CDR3 consists of 14 residues. CDR1 DFQATT and CDR2 SNEGSKA come from the germline V gene (reference sequence). The DNA for the CDR3 is TGCAGTGCTCTACCGGGCCCCGGAGGCTACGAGCAGTACTTC. It specifies CSALPGPGGYEQYF.